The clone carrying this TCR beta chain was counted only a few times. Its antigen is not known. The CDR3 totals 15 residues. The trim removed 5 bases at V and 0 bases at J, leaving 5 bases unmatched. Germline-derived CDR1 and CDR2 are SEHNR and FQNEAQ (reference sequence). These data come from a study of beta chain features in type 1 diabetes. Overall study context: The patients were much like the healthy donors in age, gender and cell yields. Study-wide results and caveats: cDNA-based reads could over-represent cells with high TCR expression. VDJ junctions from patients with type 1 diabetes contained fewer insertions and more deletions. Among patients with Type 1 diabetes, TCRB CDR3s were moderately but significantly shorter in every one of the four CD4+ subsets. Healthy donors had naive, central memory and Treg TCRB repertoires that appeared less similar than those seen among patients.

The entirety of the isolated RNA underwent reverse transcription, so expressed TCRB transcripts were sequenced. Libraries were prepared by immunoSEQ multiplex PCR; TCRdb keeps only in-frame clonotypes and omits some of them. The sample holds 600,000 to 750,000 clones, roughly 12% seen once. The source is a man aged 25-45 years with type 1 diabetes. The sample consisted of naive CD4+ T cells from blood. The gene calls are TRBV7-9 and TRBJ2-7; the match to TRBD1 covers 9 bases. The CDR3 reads CASSRQGGSSYEQYF. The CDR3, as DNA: TGTGCCAGCAGCCGACAGGGGGGGAGCTCCTACGAGCAGTACTTC.